These 22 T cell receptor beta chains share one sample of origin, sequenced in a study of blood T cell repertoires in COVID-19. Sequencing used immunoSEQ multiplex PCR; TCRdb keeps in-frame clones, though not all of them. In the table there are about 40,000 clones, roughly 77% of which are singletons. The sample was peripheral blood. These receptors were taken from a man at least 80 years old with acute or convalescent COVID-19.

This rearrangement joins TRBV6-1 to TRBJ1-5; the match to TRBD1 covers 8 bases. Germline lookup yields CDR1 MNHNS and CDR2 SASEGT. J lost 7 bases, V lost 7 bases, and 9 bases had no gene match. The CDR3 runs to 14 residues. The CDR3 region has the DNA TGTGCCAGCATGCTAGGGACAGGCGGACAGCCCCAGCATTTT. Translated: CASMLGTGGQPQHF.

The chain couples TRBV10-3 to TRBJ2-5, with D perhaps TRBD2 (6 bases). The CDR3 consists of 16 residues. In germline, CDR1 is ENHRY, CDR2 SYGVKD. Trimming left V 0 bases short and J 5 bases short, with 16 bases between. The CDR3 region has the DNA TGTGCCATCAGTGAGTCGGAGGGAGGCCCCCGGGAGACCCAGTACTTC. Encoded protein: CAISESEGGPRETQYF.

This clone was detected once. CDR3 in amino acids: CASSPRTDYNEQFF. The CDR3 DNA reads as TGTGCCAGCAGCCCTCGGACAGACTACAATGAGCAGTTCTTC. V gene TRBV9 combines with J gene TRBJ2-1, with a tentative D call TRBD1 (6 bases). Germline V lookup: CDR1 SGDLS, CDR2 YYNGEE. CDR3 length: 14 amino acids. V was shortened by 4 bases and J by 3 bases, with 11 bases between the two germline ends.

V and J are TRBV11-2 and TRBJ2-1, with TRBD2 as a possible D gene (7 bases). The CDR3 is made up of 18 amino acids. V shed 2 bases and J shed 2 bases, with 19 bases lying between them. The germline V gene encodes CDR1 SGHAT and CDR2 FQNNGV. The CDR3 coding sequence is TGTGCCAGCAGCTTAAACCCTTCGGGCGGGGGCACCTACAATGAGCAGTTCTTC. Residues: CASSLNPSGGGTYNEQFF.

V is TRBV4-1 and J is TRBJ2-3; possible D gene TRBD2, 5 bases. The ends were cut back, 2 bases at V and 3 bases at J, with 15 bases in the middle. The germline V gene has CDR1 MGHRA and CDR2 YSYEKL. This CDR3 contains 16 residues. This CDR3 is CASSQNPTTSTDTQYF. CDR3 sequence (DNA): TGCGCCAGCAGCCAAAACCCCACTACTAGTACAGATACGCAGTATTTT.

The chain recombines TRBV12-5 with TRBJ1-1; TRBD1 matches at 7 bases. The CDR3 covers 16 residues. V shed 5 bases, J shed 1 base, and the junction held 10 bases outside the gene matches. Germline assignment: CDR1 LGHNT and CDR2 FRNRAP. The CDR3 region has the DNA TGTGCTAGTGGTCAGGGAGCAGGGGGTCCGAACACTGAAGCTTTCTTT. Amino acid sequence: CASGQGAGGPNTEAFF.

J is TRBJ1-4 and V is TRBV11-2; 7 bases match TRBD1. The germline gives CDR1 SGHAT, CDR2 FQNNGV. Trimming took 2 bases from V and 0 from J; bases not matched to a gene: 0. The CDR3 consists of 15 residues. CDR3 loop: CASSLRGPTNEKLFF. CDR3 nucleotide sequence: TGTGCCAGCAGCTTAAGGGGGCCAACTAATGAAAAACTGTTTTTT.

This rearrangement joins TRBV5-3 to TRBJ2-7, with TRBD1 as a possible D gene (6 bases). TRBV5-3 is an open reading frame whose function is uncertain. This CDR3 is built from 17 residues. The ends were cut back, 0 bases at V and 2 bases at J, with 18 bases in the middle. The CDR3 sequence is CARSLAGFRGYPYEQYF. CDR3 sequence (DNA): TGTGCCAGAAGCTTGGCGGGTTTCAGGGGCTACCCCTACGAGCAGTACTTC.

This rearrangement joins TRBV11-3 to TRBJ1-1; D not resolved. This CDR3 region has 13 residues. The V gene's germline CDR1 is SGHNT and CDR2 YENEEA. With 3 bases removed from V and 3 bases from J, the gap between germline ends came to 8 bases. The CDR3 DNA reads as TGTGCCAGCAGCTTCCTTTCGGACACTGAAGCTTTCTTT. It yields the protein CASSFLSDTEAFF.

Only a few counts were recorded for this clone. This chain links TRBV5-1 with TRBJ2-7; D is unresolved. V was cut by 0 bases and J by 2 bases, with 12 bases left in between. Germline V gene sequence: CDR1 SGHRS, CDR2 YFSETQ. The CDR3 extends over 15 amino acids. The chain's CDR3 is CASSLGFGRTYEQYF. The CDR3 coding sequence is TGCGCCAGCAGCTTGGGTTTCGGCAGGACCTACGAGCAGTACTTC.

The V gene is TRBV10-2, the J gene TRBJ2-1; TRBD2 matches at 13 bases. Per the germline V gene, CDR1 is WSHSY and CDR2 is SAAADI. CDR3 length: 14 amino acids. With V trimmed by 6 bases and J by 13 bases, 9 bases remained unmatched. In nucleotides, the CDR3 is TGCGCCAGCAGGGCGGGACTAGCGGGACCCCCCCAGTTCTTC. Protein: CASRAGLAGPPQFF.

The chain couples TRBV15 to TRBJ2-3; perhaps TRBD1 as D (6 bases). The CDR3 has 14 residues. V lost 4 bases to trimming and J lost 4 bases, with 12 bases between them. CDR1 and CDR2 from the germline V gene are LNHNV and YYDKDF (reference sequence). DNA of the CDR3: TGTGCCACCAGCAACAGGGTCGGCGCAGATACGCAGTATTTT. Protein: CATSNRVGADTQYF.

V gene TRBV7-2 combines with J gene TRBJ2-7; maybe TRBD2 (6 bases). Trimming took 8 bases from V and 2 from J, leaving 22 bases between them. Germline V CDR1 and CDR2: SGHTA, FQGNSA. CDR3 length equals 16 residues. The CDR3 sequence: CASRPLTGTPTYEQYF. The DNA of the CDR3 is TGTGCCAGCCGCCCGTTAACCGGGACTCCCACCTACGAGCAGTACTTC.

The chain carries TRBV18 and TRBJ1-2; 7 bases agree with TRBD1. V shed 3 bases, J shed 4 bases, and the junction held 8 bases outside the gene matches. In germline, CDR1 is KGHSH, CDR2 LQKENI. The CDR3 totals 15 residues. The chain's CDR3 is CASSPPGQKVYGYTF. The CDR3 nucleotides read TGTGCCAGCTCACCTCCGGGACAGAAAGTCTATGGCTACACCTTC.

This chain connects TRBV5-1 to TRBJ2-3; 11 bases line up with TRBD1. Germline assignment: CDR1 SGHRS and CDR2 YFSETQ. The length of the CDR3 is 15 residues. After removal of 4 bases from V and 4 bases from J, the junction contained 5 bases not matched to a gene. The CDR3 is CASSAGTGGPDTQYF. Here the CDR3 DNA reads TGCGCCAGCAGCGCCGGGACAGGGGGACCAGATACGCAGTATTTT. The full variable domain, in which reference TRBV5-1 and TRBJ2-3 provide the parts outside the CDR3, is KAGVTQTPRYLIKTRGQQVTLSCSPISGHRSVSWYQQTPGQGLQFLFEYFSETQRNKGNFPGRFSGRQFSNSRSEMNVSTLELGDSALYLCASSAGTGGPDTQYFGPGTRLTVL.

The chain couples TRBV5-4 to TRBJ2-2, with D hard to call. Per germline, CDR1 SGHNT and CDR2 YYREEE (reference sequence). The CDR3 is 13 residues long. The V end was cut by 0 bases, the J end by 5 bases, with 5 bases between. CDR3 amino acids: CASSLAGTGELFF. The CDR3 bases are TGTGCCAGCAGCTTGGCCGGGACCGGGGAGCTGTTTTTT.

CDR3 residues: CASSRKNRDTGELFF. CDR3 DNA sequence: TGTGCCAGCTCTCGGAAGAATCGGGACACCGGGGAGCTGTTTTTT. The V call is TRBV7-9, the J call TRBJ2-2, with D uncertain. CDR1 and CDR2 from the germline V gene are SEHNR and FQNEAQ (reference sequence). V was cut by 8 bases and J by 3 bases, with 16 bases left in between. The CDR3 totals 15 residues.

V gene TRBV27 combines with J gene TRBJ2-4; 7 positions agree with TRBD1. CDR1 is MNHEY and CDR2 is SMNVEV in the germline V gene (reference sequence). The V and J ends lost 5 bases and 4 bases, in that order; junction bases with no gene match: 14. This CDR3 is 17 amino acids long. CDR3 loop: CASSPTGQKPPKNIQYF. In DNA, the CDR3 is TGTGCCAGCAGTCCCACGGGACAGAAACCTCCAAAAAACATTCAGTACTTC.

This chain joins TRBV12-5 and TRBJ1-5; D uncertain. Looked up from germline, CDR1 is LGHNT and CDR2 is FRNRAP. This CDR3 has 16 amino acids. V was clipped by 5 bases and J by 7 bases, with 21 bases between them. In DNA, the CDR3 is TGTGCTAGTGGTCCACCCGGACGGGGATCAGGCCAGCCCCAGCATTTT. It is translated as CASGPPGRGSGQPQHF.

The gene calls are TRBV18 and TRBJ2-7; tentative D call: TRBD1 (5 bases). V lost 3 bases and J lost 3, with 6 bases in between. Germline V gene lookup returns CDR1 KGHSH and CDR2 LQKENI. The CDR3 consists of 12 residues. CDR3 residues: CASSPTGYEQYF. CDR3 in DNA: TGTGCCAGCTCACCTACAGGCTACGAGCAGTACTTC.

This chain connects TRBV27 to TRBJ2-6, with 7 bases fitting TRBD1. CDR3 size: 15 residues. Germline V CDR1 and CDR2: MNHEY, SMNVEV (reference sequence). The trim removed 3 bases at V and 2 bases at J, leaving 1 base unmatched. CDR3 bases: TGTGCCAGCAGTTTTCAGGGGGCTGGGGCCAACGTCCTGACTTTC. Translating gives CASSFQGAGANVLTF.

This chain joins TRBV6-6 and TRBJ1-2; maybe TRBD1 (5 bases). Trimming took off 0 bases at V and 7 bases at J, with 15 bases between the two ends. The CDR3 runs 15 residues. CDR1 and CDR2 from the germline V gene are MNHNY and SVGAGI (reference sequence). The CDR3 DNA reads TGTGCCAGCAGTTACTCGTTTCAGGGTCAGTCTGGCTACACCTTC. It specifies CASSYSFQGQSGYTF.